The T cell receptor (beta chain) under discussion was sequenced for a study of OX40 agonist ivuxolimab in advanced cancers. TCRdb's table, derived via immunoSEQ multiplex PCR, lists solely in-frame clones and lacks some. The sample shows around 63,000 clones, around 86% of them seen only once. This CDR3 has 13 residues. The V segment lost 6 bases and the J segment 3 bases; nucleotides outside the gene matches: 0. Germline V CDR1 and CDR2: SNHLY, FYNNEI. V usage is TRBV2 and J usage is TRBJ1-2; 11 nucleotides match TRBD1. The source is an adult with an advanced solid tumor such as melanoma, head and neck, liver or kidney cancer. The sample consisted of CD4+ or CD8+ T cells sorted from blood, taken in a trial of the OX40 agonist ivuxolimab. The CDR3 nucleotides read TGTGCCAGCAGGGGACAGGGGGACTATGGCTACACCTTC. Its translation: CASRGQGDYGYTF.